The clone carrying this T cell receptor (beta chain) was seen only a few times. Its antigen is as yet unknown. The source of the sample is a study of response to subunit inactivated influenza vaccine. Study-wide results and limits: After each seasonal influenza vaccination, few new T cells are recruited, the authors suggested.

The CDR3 is made up of 14 amino acids. Germline CDR1 DFQATT, CDR2 SNEGSKA (reference sequence). Trimming removed 1 base at V and 0 bases at J, with 9 bases between. TCRdb itself ran the RT-PCR reads through MiXCR, one entry per CDR3 protein. In the table there are almost 250,000 distinct CDR3 sequences, 9% to 15% of which are singletons. Sequencing used non-naive T cells sorted from PBMCs, obtained 14 days before vaccination. This chain uses TRBV20-1 with TRBJ1-1; no reliable D call. The receptor comes from a man aged 50 to 59 who received an inactivated influenza vaccine. The CDR3 loop reads CSARVSGVNTEAFF. For the CDR3, the DNA is TGCAGTGCTAGAGTTTCAGGTGTGAACACTGAAGCTTTCTTT.